The 2 T cell receptor beta chains given below trace back to one sample, sequenced in a study of lymphopenia after photon versus proton radiotherapy. Data came from immunoSEQ multiplex PCR; TCRdb stores just in-frame clones and leaves some out. Of approximately 31,000 clones listed, roughly 84% are singletons. This specimen was peripheral blood, taken from a patient treated with proton-based radiotherapy. These receptors all come from an older woman with pancreatic cancer.

The rearrangement links TRBV28 to TRBJ2-7, with D maybe TRBD1 (6 bases). Trimming took off 3 bases at V and 6 bases at J, with 15 bases between the two ends. The CDR3 extends over 14 amino acids. From germline, CDR1 is MDHEN and CDR2 SYDVKM. The CDR3 sequence is CASSFFPDRREQYF. The CDR3 coding sequence is TGTGCCAGCAGTTTTTTCCCCGACAGGCGCGAGCAGTACTTC.

The chain employs TRBV30 and TRBJ2-1; D gene unclear. The CDR3 sequence is 15 residues long. With 4 bases removed from V and 0 bases from J, the gap between germline ends came to 13 bases. CDR1 and CDR2 (germline): GTSNPN, SVGIG (reference sequence). The CDR3 loop is CAWILNGRSYNEQFF. CDR3 nucleotide sequence: TGTGCCTGGATCCTAAATGGGCGCTCCTACAATGAGCAGTTCTTC.